This is a list of T cell receptor beta chains from one sample in a study of control samples from healthy donors and cancer patients. Clones were read by immunoSEQ multiplex PCR, and TCRdb kept only the in-frame ones, dropping some. The data hold 150,000 to 200,000 clones, with around 91% observed a single time. The sequenced material came from blood. The receptors come from a woman in her 30s in good health. Both conserved end residues are part of each CDR3.

TRBJ2-7,TRBV6-6,CASSRGYEQYF
TRBJ1-5,TRBV12-3/TRBV12-4,CASSLNNNQPQHF
TRBJ2-2,TRBV10-1,CASSGDISGELFF
TRBJ1-6,TRBV20-1,CSASLSSYNSPLHF
TRBJ1-3,TRBV5-6,CASSLRGAGNTIYF
TRBJ2-7,TRBV9,CASSVGPSFLYEQYF
TRBJ2-3,TRBV4-2,CASSLRLADTDTQYF
TRBJ2-5,TRBV3-1/TRBV3-2,CASSHTGDAKETQYF
TRBJ1-2,TRBV9,CASSAGTAYGYTF
TRBJ2-4,TRBV18,CASSPPQGLAKNIQYF
TRBJ1-4,TRBV7-9,CASSLDRTNEKLFF
TRBJ2-1,TRBV6-2/TRBV6-3,CASSPTSGGYNEQFF
TRBJ2-5,TRBV3-1/TRBV3-2,CASSRGLQETQYF
TRBJ2-7,TRBV24-1,CATSDLVRGSYEQYF
TRBJ1-6,TRBV7-2,CASSLVSPGQLNSPLHF
TRBJ1-4,TRBV7-9,CASSLLQGRRTNEKLFF
TRBJ2-3,TRBV5-4,CASSGTGDPSDTQYF
TRBJ2-5,TRBV11-2,CASSDRGRGETQYF
TRBJ1-6,TRBV5-1,CASSLEGSNSPLHF
TRBJ2-5,TRBV11-2,CASSLVEGTQYF
TRBJ2-5,TRBV5-1,CASSLDGKETQYF
TRBJ2-1,TRBV30,CAWSNSFLSYNEQFF
TRBJ1-6,TRBV21-1,CASSKGDGDNSPLHF
TRBJ1-1,TRBV25-1,CASSEPGTANTEAFF
TRBJ2-5,TRBV12-5,CASGLDIAGGRETQYF
TRBJ1-2,TRBV6-5,CASSRGQGAYGYTF
TRBJ1-4,TRBV11-3,CASSLDPTGRNEKLFF
TRBJ2-3,TRBV24-1,CATSDFGTGTDTQYF
TRBJ1-5,TRBV30,CAWSVGGSNQPQHF
TRBJ1-6,TRBV6-1,CASSESRQYNSPLHF
TRBJ1-3,TRBV2,CASRQGAVGNTIYF
TRBJ1-4,TRBV5-1,CASSLLSTNEKLFF
TRBJ2-1,TRBV7-2,CASSLGRRDYNEQFF
TRBJ1-3,TRBV27,CASSLSVGNTIYF
TRBJ1-1,TRBV19,CASSIPGQWNTEAFF
TRBJ1-1,TRBV27,CARTGNTEAFF
TRBJ1-5,TRBV6-2/TRBV6-3,CASSYRGLSNQPQHF
TRBJ1-4,TRBV29-1,CSVARGGTNEKLFF
TRBJ2-1,TRBV6-4,CASSDNPGYNEQFF
TRBJ2-3,TRBV5-5,CASSFTSGGSTDTQYF
TRBJ2-3,TRBV5-1,CASSAGGHTDTQYF
TRBJ1-3,TRBV13,CASSLGGTSGNTIYF
TRBJ1-1,TRBV19,CASSIAGQGELYVEAFF
TRBJ1-3,TRBV27,CASSSTGNTIYF
TRBJ1-6,TRBV10-3,CAISESVGQTNSPLHF
TRBJ2-1,TRBV19,CASSIDPGLAGGPFYNEQFF
TRBJ2-3,TRBV2,CASIRLAGGADTQYF
TRBJ2-7,TRBV19,CASSSPTSGRYEQYF
TRBJ2-5,TRBV19,CASSGDRGPQETQYF
TRBJ1-6,TRBV7-3,CASSPGNSPLHF